This TCR beta chain emerged from a study of blood T cell repertoires in COVID-19. Study-wide background: T cells, B-cell-depleted T cells, or PBMCs provided the cDNA or gDNA that served as material.

Trimming shortened V by 3 bases and J by 6 bases, and 9 bases separated the two germline ends. Germline CDR1 is SGHTA and CDR2 is FQGNSA. CDR3 length equals 13 residues. Authors' data handling: The assay estimated nucleated cells by amplifying reference gene primers. Assay used: immunoSEQ multiplex PCR; TCRdb lists only in-frame clones, some missing. That table supplies the V and J calls and clone size; D and trimming were determined from the DNA. In the table there are roughly 140,000 clones, about four fifths of which are singletons. Sequenced material: peripheral blood. This sequence joins TRBV7-2 and TRBJ2-1; D is unclear. The TCR sequence derives from a man aged 60 to 75 with acute or convalescent COVID-19. The CDR3: CASSFPGSNEQFF. The CDR3 bases are TGTGCCAGCAGCTTTCCGGGTTCCAATGAGCAGTTCTTC.